This TCR beta chain was found in a study of T cell responses to AZD1222 COVID-19 vaccine. The repertoire was sequenced with immunoSEQ multiplex PCR; TCRdb's copy has only in-frame clones and lacks some. The sample shows some 140,000 clones, 80% to 90% of them seen only once. This CDR3 contains 15 residues. V was pared by 2 bases and J by 0 bases, with 1 base of the junction left unmatched. Per the germline V gene, CDR1 is SGHRS and CDR2 is YFSETQ. This chain connects TRBV5-1 to TRBJ2-2; 7 nucleotides agree with TRBD2. The sequence derives from an adult in good health. The material was peripheral blood, obtained on day 0 of MenACWY control vaccination. CDR3 bases: TGCGCCAGCAGCTTTGCGGGGGCGAACACCGGGGAGCTGTTTTTT. Amino acid sequence: CASSFAGANTGELFF.